A selection of T cell receptor beta chains follows, all from one sample in a study of T cell repertoires in cytomegalovirus infection. TCRdb reprocessed the reads via MiXCR and lists one record per CDR3 protein. The table has approximately 110,000 distinct CDR3 sequences, less than 30% seen once. Their specific antigens are unknown. The starting material was CD8+ T cells from cultured PBMCs, obtained from culture after CMV antigen stimulation. The receptors were gathered from a human donor in good health (CMV status not recorded). Some clones in this sample may be carry-over from other donors' samples. Each CDR3 is given with its conserved first and last residue. A D gene is named only where the DNA matches it firmly. Where a row states a size, it is once, few, many or the class of an expanded clone; other rows omit it.

V: TRBV9
size: few
J: TRBJ2-1
length: 14
D: .
DNA: TGTGCCAGCAGCCAACCGGGACGCCGCAATGAGCAGTTCTTC
CDR3: CASSQPGRRNEQFF

V: TRBV28
size: .
J: TRBJ2-7
length: 12
D: .
DNA: TGTGCCAGCACGGAGGGTTACTACGAGCAGTACTTC
CDR3: CASTEGYYEQYF

V: TRBV6-2/TRBV6-3
size: .
J: TRBJ2-3
length: 17
D: TRBD2
DNA: TGTGCCAGCAGTCCCGAGACTAGCGGAAGACGCACAGATACGCAGTATTTT
CDR3: CASSPETSGRRTDTQYF

V: TRBV7-6
size: .
J: TRBJ2-3
length: 14
D: .
DNA: TGTGCCAGCAGCTCTGCAGGGGGCACAGATACGCAGTATTTT
CDR3: CASSSAGGTDTQYF

V: TRBV19
size: .
J: TRBJ1-5
length: 13
D: .
DNA: TGTGCCCGTAGTCCGCTACATTATCAGCCCCAGCATTTT
CDR3: CARSPLHYQPQHF

V: TRBV12-3/TRBV12-4
size: few
J: TRBJ1-2
length: 13
D: TRBD1
DNA: TGTGCCAGCAGGGCACAGGGGGACTATGGCTACACCTTC
CDR3: CASRAQGDYGYTF

V: TRBV9
size: few
J: TRBJ1-4
length: 15
D: .
DNA: TGTGCCAGCAGCGTAGCGGGGGGTGAGGGTGAAAAACTGTTTTTT
CDR3: CASSVAGGEGEKLFF

V: TRBV2
size: .
J: TRBJ2-2
length: 15
D: TRBD1
DNA: TGTGCCAGCAGCCACGGGACAGGGGCGGACGGGGAGCTGTTTTTT
CDR3: CASSHGTGADGELFF

V: TRBV7-4
size: .
J: TRBJ2-2
length: 14
D: .
DNA: TGTGCCGTAATATCGGGGGCCTACACCGGGGAGCTGTTTTTT
CDR3: CAVISGAYTGELFF

V: TRBV7-3
size: many
J: TRBJ1-2
length: 15
D: .
DNA: TGTGCCAGCAGCCCCCGGCAGCTACTTAACTATGGCTACACCTTC
CDR3: CASSPRQLLNYGYTF

V: TRBV7-3
size: .
J: TRBJ1-3
length: 16
D: TRBD1
DNA: TGTGCCAGCAGCTTATATGGGACAGGGATCGGAAACACCATATATTTT
CDR3: CASSLYGTGIGNTIYF

V: TRBV3-1
size: few
J: TRBJ2-2
length: 16
D: .
DNA: TGTGCCAGCAGCCAAGAGGACATTGCGAACACCGGGGAGCTGTTTTTT
CDR3: CASSQEDIANTGELFF

V: TRBV4-1
size: .
J: TRBJ2-7
length: 15
D: .
DNA: TGCGCCAGCAGCCAAGATCGGGGGGCGAGTGAAGAGCAGTACTTC
CDR3: CASSQDRGASEEQYF

V: TRBV27
size: many
J: TRBJ2-7
length: 16
D: TRBD1
DNA: TGTGCCAGCAGTTTATCTCAGGGGGCGATAAAATACGAGCAGTACTTC
CDR3: CASSLSQGAIKYEQYF

V: TRBV12-3/TRBV12-4
size: .
J: TRBJ2-1
length: 15
D: .
DNA: TGTGCCAGCAGAGGGATGTTGGGCGGGCGGAATGAGCAGTTCTTC
CDR3: CASRGMLGGRNEQFF

V: TRBV19
size: few
J: TRBJ1-2
length: 13
D: .
DNA: TGTGCCAGCTACCAGACGGGGGAGTATGGCTACACCTTC
CDR3: CASYQTGEYGYTF

V: TRBV11-1
size: few
J: TRBJ2-5
length: 16
D: TRBD2
DNA: TGTGCCAGCAGCCCACTAGCGGGGGCCAAACAAGAGACCCAGTACTTC
CDR3: CASSPLAGAKQETQYF

V: TRBV6-5
size: many
J: TRBJ2-7
length: 14
D: .
DNA: TGTGCCAGCAGTTACGGAGGGGCGGGCTACGAGCAGTACTTC
CDR3: CASSYGGAGYEQYF

V: TRBV15
size: .
J: TRBJ1-6
length: 14
D: .
DNA: TGTGCCACCAGCAGAGATTTGGGAAATTCACCCCTCCACTTT
CDR3: CATSRDLGNSPLHF

V: TRBV11-2
size: few
J: TRBJ1-2
length: 15
D: .
DNA: TGTGCCAGCAGCCAATTGGGTCAGGATGGCTATGGCTACACCTTC
CDR3: CASSQLGQDGYGYTF

V: TRBV4-1
size: few
J: TRBJ2-3
length: 16
D: TRBD2
DNA: TGCGCCAGCAGCCAAGATGAAGCGGGGGGGGCCCTAACGCAGTATTTT
CDR3: CASSQDEAGGALTQYF

V: TRBV4-1
size: many
J: TRBJ2-7
length: 15
D: TRBD2
DNA: TGCGCCAGCAGCTACTCAGCGGGGGGGCTATACGAGCAGTACTTC
CDR3: CASSYSAGGLYEQYF

V: TRBV12-3/TRBV12-4
size: .
J: TRBJ2-2
length: 15
D: TRBD1
DNA: TGTGCCAGCAGCCTCCGAGGACAGGGGGCCGGGGAGCTGTTTTTT
CDR3: CASSLRGQGAGELFF

V: TRBV7-3
size: .
J: TRBJ2-1
length: 13
D: .
DNA: TGTGCCAGCAGCTTAGACCGTGGAGGGGAGCAGTTCTTC
CDR3: CASSLDRGGEQFF